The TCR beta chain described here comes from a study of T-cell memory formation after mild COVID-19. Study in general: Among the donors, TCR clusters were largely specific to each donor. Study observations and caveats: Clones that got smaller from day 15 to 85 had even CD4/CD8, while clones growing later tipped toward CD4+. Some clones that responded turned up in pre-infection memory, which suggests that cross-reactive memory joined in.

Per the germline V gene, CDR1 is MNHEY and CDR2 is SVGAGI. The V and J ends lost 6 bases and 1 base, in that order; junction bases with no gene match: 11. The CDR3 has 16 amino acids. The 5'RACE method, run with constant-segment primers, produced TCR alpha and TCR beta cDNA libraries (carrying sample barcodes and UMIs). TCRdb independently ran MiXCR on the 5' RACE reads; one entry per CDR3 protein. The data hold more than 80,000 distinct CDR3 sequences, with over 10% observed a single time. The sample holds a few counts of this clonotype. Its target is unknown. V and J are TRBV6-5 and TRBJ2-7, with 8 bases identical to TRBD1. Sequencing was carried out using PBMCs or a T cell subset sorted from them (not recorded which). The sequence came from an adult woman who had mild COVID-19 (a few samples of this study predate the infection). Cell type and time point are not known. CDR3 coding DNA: TGTGCCAGCAGCCTACGCGGGGACAGGCCGTCCTACGAGCAGTACTTC. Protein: CASSLRGDRPSYEQYF.